This TCR beta chain was sequenced in a study of blood T cell repertoires in COVID-19. For the study at large: In each case, the material was cDNA or gDNA derived from T cells, B-cell-depleted T cells, or PBMCs.

CDR3 size: 15 residues. Germline V lookup: CDR1 SGHDT, CDR2 YYEEEE. With V trimmed by 5 bases and J by 0 bases, 2 bases remained unmatched. In the original analysis: Estimation of nucleated cell counts relied on the amplification of reference gene primers. Assay used: immunoSEQ multiplex PCR; TCRdb lists only in-frame clones, some missing. D and trimming were read from the DNA, whereas the V and J calls and clone size are those reported in that table. The sample contains a few hundred thousand clones, over 75% of which appear only once. Participants were aged roughly 18 to 100 years from around 24 US areas. Participants' reported clinical history set cohort assignment.

The V and J genes are TRBV5-6 and TRBJ2-3; TRBD2 matches 11 bases. This TCR was sampled from a man aged 25 to 45 with acute COVID-19. The specimen was PBMCs or T cells enriched from blood (not recorded which). CDR3 in DNA: TGTGCCAGCAGGTTAGCGGGGGGGAGCACAGATACGCAGTATTTT. This gives the protein CASRLAGGSTDTQYF.